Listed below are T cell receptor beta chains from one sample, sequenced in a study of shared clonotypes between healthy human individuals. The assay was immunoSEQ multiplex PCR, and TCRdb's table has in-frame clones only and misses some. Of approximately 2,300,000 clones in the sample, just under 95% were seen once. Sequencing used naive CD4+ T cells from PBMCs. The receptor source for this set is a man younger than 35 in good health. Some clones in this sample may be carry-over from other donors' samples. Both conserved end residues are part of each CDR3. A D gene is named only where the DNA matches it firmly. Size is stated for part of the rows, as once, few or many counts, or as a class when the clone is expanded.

DNA: TGTGCCAGCAGCAGAGGGGTCGGAGAAGAGACCCAGTACTTC
CDR3: CASSRGVGEETQYF
D: -
size: -
J: TRBJ2-5
V: TRBV7-9

DNA: TGTGCCAGCAGTTCCTCAGGTGCAACTAATGAAAAACTGTTTTTT
CDR3: CASSSSGATNEKLFF
D: -
size: -
J: TRBJ1-4
V: TRBV6-6

DNA: TGTGCCTGCGGTGACGGATCAAACCCTGGCTACACCTTC
CDR3: CACGDGSNPGYTF
D: -
size: -
J: TRBJ1-2
V: TRBV30

DNA: TGTGCCAGCAGTTCCCCCGGAGTACCCTACAATGAGCAGTTCTTC
CDR3: CASSSPGVPYNEQFF
D: -
size: -
J: TRBJ2-1
V: TRBV28

DNA: TGTGCCAGCTCACCAGGACTAGCGGGGATCACAGATACGCAGTATTTT
CDR3: CASSPGLAGITDTQYF
D: TRBD2
size: -
J: TRBJ2-3
V: TRBV18

DNA: TGTGCCAGCAGCTCGTATTCTGGGGTCGAGCAGTACTTC
CDR3: CASSSYSGVEQYF
D: -
size: -
J: TRBJ2-7
V: TRBV7-9

DNA: TGTGCCAGCAGCATAAACCGGGACTCCAACAAATTTAAGTTCTTC
CDR3: CASSINRDSNKFKFF
D: -
size: -
J: TRBJ2-1
V: TRBV4-2

DNA: TGCGCCAGCAGCCCGAACAGGACTAGCGGGAGGATGGACGAGCAGTACTTC
CDR3: CASSPNRTSGRMDEQYF
D: TRBD2
size: -
J: TRBJ2-7
V: TRBV5-1

DNA: TGCGCCAGCAGCAAGACAGGGAGGTTCAATGAGCAGTTCTTC
CDR3: CASSKTGRFNEQFF
D: -
size: once
J: TRBJ2-1
V: TRBV5-1

DNA: TGTGCCAGCAGCGTAGGTTACCTACCGGGAGAGACCCAGTACTTC
CDR3: CASSVGYLPGETQYF
D: -
size: -
J: TRBJ2-5
V: TRBV9

DNA: TGTGCCAGCTCACCGGCCGTAAGCTCCTACAATGAGCAGTTCTTC
CDR3: CASSPAVSSYNEQFF
D: -
size: -
J: TRBJ2-1
V: TRBV18

DNA: TGTGCCAGCTCTCCTACAGGGGATTTGTCCTACGAGCAGTACTTC
CDR3: CASSPTGDLSYEQYF
D: TRBD1
size: -
J: TRBJ2-7
V: TRBV18

DNA: TGTGCCAGCAGTGATGACCCAGGAGGCTATGGCTACACCTTC
CDR3: CASSDDPGGYGYTF
D: -
size: -
J: TRBJ1-2
V: TRBV6-1

DNA: TGTGCCAGCAGCTTAGCGCCACTGGGAGCCACCTACGAGCAGTACTTC
CDR3: CASSLAPLGATYEQYF
D: -
size: -
J: TRBJ2-7
V: TRBV7-2

DNA: TGTGCCAGCAGCCTGAACAGGGGAATCAGCGGCTACACCTTC
CDR3: CASSLNRGISGYTF
D: TRBD1
size: -
J: TRBJ1-2
V: TRBV5-6

DNA: TGCGCCAGCAGCTCCGGACGGGATAGCAATCAGCCCCAGCATTTT
CDR3: CASSSGRDSNQPQHF
D: -
size: -
J: TRBJ1-5
V: TRBV5-1

DNA: TGTGCCAGCAGCCTTCGACTAGCGGGTGGCTCCTACGAGCAGTACTTC
CDR3: CASSLRLAGGSYEQYF
D: TRBD2
size: -
J: TRBJ2-7
V: TRBV7-9

DNA: TGTGCCAGCAGTCTAACCTACGAGCAGTACTTC
CDR3: CASSLTYEQYF
D: -
size: few
J: TRBJ2-7
V: TRBV2

DNA: TGTGCCAGCAGCCACAAGTGGAAAGGGCAGGGGACCTACGAGCAGTACTTC
CDR3: CASSHKWKGQGTYEQYF
D: -
size: -
J: TRBJ2-7
V: TRBV4-2

DNA: TGCGCCAGCAGCTTCCATGAAACCGGGGAGCTGTTTTTT
CDR3: CASSFHETGELFF
D: -
size: -
J: TRBJ2-2
V: TRBV5-1

DNA: TGTGCCAGCAGACCGAGGACAGGGCCAGGCGAAGCTTTCTTT
CDR3: CASRPRTGPGEAFF
D: TRBD1
size: -
J: TRBJ1-1
V: TRBV28

DNA: TGTGCCAGCAGTTTACGTGCCCAAGAGACCCAGTACTTC
CDR3: CASSLRAQETQYF
D: -
size: once
J: TRBJ2-5
V: TRBV28

DNA: TGTGCCAGTAGTGATCGAGGGTTGCGGAACCCCCCCGGGGAGCTGTTTTTT
CDR3: CASSDRGLRNPPGELFF
D: -
size: -
J: TRBJ2-2
V: TRBV19

DNA: TGTGCCAGCAGTGTAGGGGCAGTGGAGACCCAGTACTTC
CDR3: CASSVGAVETQYF
D: -
size: -
J: TRBJ2-5
V: TRBV28

DNA: TGTGCCAGCAGTTTTCGGGGGGTCCCTTCGTACAATGAGCAGTTCTTC
CDR3: CASSFRGVPSYNEQFF
D: TRBD2
size: -
J: TRBJ2-1
V: TRBV28

DNA: TGTGCCAGCAGCCAAGGACTAGCGGGAGCTGACGGGGAGCTGTTTTTT
CDR3: CASSQGLAGADGELFF
D: TRBD2
size: -
J: TRBJ2-2
V: TRBV7-9

DNA: TGTGCCAGCAGTGAGTTAGGGAGCTTTGTAGGTGAGCAGTTCTTC
CDR3: CASSELGSFVGEQFF
D: -
size: -
J: TRBJ2-1
V: TRBV2

DNA: TGTGCCAGCAGCTTAGGGTCGGGGTCTGGGAGAAATGAGCAGTTCTTC
CDR3: CASSLGSGSGRNEQFF
D: -
size: -
J: TRBJ2-1
V: TRBV7-9

DNA: TGTGCCAGCAGCCCGGGGTCAGGGTGGGTGGATACGCAGTATTTT
CDR3: CASSPGSGWVDTQYF
D: -
size: -
J: TRBJ2-3
V: TRBV28

DNA: TGTGCCATCAGCGAATACAGGGGTGCTGGCGAGACCCAGTACTTC
CDR3: CAISEYRGAGETQYF
D: TRBD1
size: -
J: TRBJ2-5
V: TRBV10-3

DNA: TGTGCCAGCACCACCACAGGGGTTGGGTATGGCTACACCTTC
CDR3: CASTTTGVGYGYTF
D: TRBD1
size: -
J: TRBJ1-2
V: TRBV28

DNA: TGTGCCAGCAGCCCCCGTGTCTACGAGCAGTACTTC
CDR3: CASSPRVYEQYF
D: -
size: -
J: TRBJ2-7
V: TRBV6-6

DNA: TGTGCCAGCAGCGTAGGGGCAGTTTCGTGGAGGGGAACTGAAGCTTTCTTT
CDR3: CASSVGAVSWRGTEAFF
D: -
size: -
J: TRBJ1-1
V: TRBV9

DNA: TGTGCCAGCTCACGGGTGGCCTCTGGGGCCAACGTCCTGACTTTC
CDR3: CASSRVASGANVLTF
D: -
size: -
J: TRBJ2-6
V: TRBV18

DNA: TGCGCCAGCAGCTTGTGGGGTAGGGAGGACAATGAGCAGTTCTTC
CDR3: CASSLWGREDNEQFF
D: -
size: once
J: TRBJ2-1
V: TRBV5-1

DNA: TGTGCCAGCAGGGTCGACAGGGAAACTGAAGCTTTCTTT
CDR3: CASRVDRETEAFF
D: TRBD1
size: -
J: TRBJ1-1
V: TRBV27

DNA: TGCGCCAGCAGCCCGTCAGGGACGAATCTCTATGGCTACACCTTC
CDR3: CASSPSGTNLYGYTF
D: -
size: once
J: TRBJ1-2
V: TRBV5-1